This TCR beta chain was obtained from a study of identifying expanded T cells in peripheral blood. Study-wide findings and caveats: Clone count variance between roughly 2-week samples rose with total template count. Technical replicates showed roughly 1.2 changed clones; approximately 2 weeks about 16; four weeks 19.

Collection occurred without any documented infections or immune events in donors. Only in-frame clones appear in the TCRdb table, and some are missing; sequencing was by immunoSEQ multiplex PCR. The table includes around 75,000 clones, 75% to 90% detected once. This CDR3 is 14 amino acids long. Trimming pared 0 bases from V and 8 bases from J, leaving 11 bases between. Germline CDR1 reads LNHNV; CDR2 reads YYDKDF (reference sequence). With regard to this clone: No antigen is known for it.

The sequence was obtained from a person aged 18 to 70 in good health. The chain joins TRBV15 to TRBJ2-1; a weak D match, TRBD1 (5 bases). Sequencing was carried out using blood. The CDR3 protein is CATSRDRSGYEQFF. CDR3 bases: TGTGCCACCAGCAGAGACCGTTCAGGGTATGAGCAGTTCTTC.